This TCR beta chain originates from a study of T cell clusters in autoimmune cytopenias. Study results and caveats: Functional roles of the in silico T cell clusters still await experimental validation. Healthy donors had roughly 3-fold more exclusive TRB clusters than active autoimmune hepatitis patients.

A remark on this clonotype: The antigen is not known.

TRB was amplified from about 270 ng of peripheral blood genomic DNA per sample. TRB was amplified by touch-down multiplex PCR, primer pools A and B combined. TCRdb reanalyzed the multiplex PCR reads and collapses them to one entry per CDR3 protein, without DNA. This sample's table has 9,500 to 12,000 distinct CDR3 sequences. The CDR3 loop spans 16 amino acids. Germline V gives CDR1 SEHNR, CDR2 FQNEAQ (reference sequence). The sample was also linked to a second study, of T cell repertoires in aging, cancer and after chemotherapy.

The genes are TRBV7-9 and TRBJ2-3; the TCRdb D gene call, TRBD1, has no DNA to confirm it. Sequences were obtained from peripheral blood. The TCR comes from a human donor in good health. The CDR3 sequence is CASSLQGSTSTDTQYF. The entire variable domain, with the rest obtained from reference TRBV7-9 and TRBJ2-3, is as follows: DTGVSQNPRHKITKRGQNVTFRCDPISEHNRLYWYRQTLGQGPEFLTYFQNEAQLEKSRLLSDRFSAERPKGSFSTLEIQRTEQGDSAMYLCASSLQGSTSTDTQYFGPGTRLTVL.